This record covers a single T cell receptor beta chain. Its antigen is not known. The data belong to a study of cytomegalovirus exposure and HLA in healthy donors. Whole-study findings and limits: The study listed 150 to 200 cytomegalovirus-associated TCR beta chains. Most TCR beta V segments were productive about 87% or about 30% of the time in an earlier analysis. Rare TCR sequences predominated, though certain public TCRs were found in many donors.

PCR primers comprised 60 Vbeta and 13 Jbeta primers. Data came from immunoSEQ multiplex PCR; TCRdb stores just in-frame clones and leaves some out. The sample lists 150,000 to 200,000 clones, around 80% occurring once. The trim removed 6 bases at V and 0 bases at J, leaving 4 bases unmatched. Germline CDR1 LGHNA, CDR2 YSLEER. This CDR3 is 15 amino acids long. V and J are TRBV4-3 and TRBJ2-2, with 7 bases matching TRBD1. Material: PBMCs. The TCR originated in a woman aged 30 to 39 in good health and CMV-seronegative. In DNA form, the CDR3 reads TGCGCCAGCAGAAGACAGGGACCGAACACCGGGGAGCTGTTTTTT. Its protein product is CASRRQGPNTGELFF.